This is a list of T cell receptor beta chains from one sample in a study of cytomegalovirus exposure and HLA in healthy donors. Clones were sequenced by immunoSEQ multiplex PCR, and TCRdb holds only the in-frame ones, with some missing. Recorded here are approximately 96,000 clones; the top ten clones represent around 5%. Sample: PBMCs. These TCRs come from a girl under 18 in good health and CMV-seropositive. Both conserved end residues are part of each CDR3. The D gene is left open where the match is weak.

D: NA
J: TRBJ1-2
V: TRBV4-2
CDR3: CASSQERWEAGGYTF
DNA: TGTGCCAGCAGCCAAGAGCGGTGGGAGGCGGGTGGCTACACCTTC

D: TRBD1
J: TRBJ1-1
V: TRBV4-3
CDR3: CASSQLVGTGNTEAFF
DNA: TGCGCCAGCAGCCAATTAGTTGGGACAGGGAACACTGAAGCTTTCTTT

D: NA
J: TRBJ2-6
V: TRBV13
CDR3: CASSPYSSGANVLTF
DNA: TGTGCCAGCAGCCCGTACAGTTCTGGGGCCAACGTCCTGACTTTC

D: NA
J: TRBJ2-5
V: TRBV5-1
CDR3: CASSLNDRQETQYF
DNA: TGCGCCAGCAGCTTAAACGACAGGCAAGAGACCCAGTACTTC

D: NA
J: TRBJ1-2
V: TRBV28
CDR3: CASSSQPGGYTF
DNA: TGTGCCAGCAGTTCCCAGCCAGGTGGCTACACCTTC

D: NA
J: TRBJ1-2
V: TRBV7-9
CDR3: CASSFVADYGYTF
DNA: TGTGCCAGCAGCTTCGTGGCAGACTATGGCTACACCTTC

D: NA
J: TRBJ1-2
V: TRBV5-4
CDR3: CASSLGANGYTF
DNA: TGTGCCAGCAGCCTTGGGGCGAATGGCTACACCTTC

D: NA
J: TRBJ2-1
V: TRBV19
CDR3: CASSMRSGNEQFF
DNA: TGTGCCAGTAGTATGAGGTCAGGGAATGAGCAGTTCTTC

D: NA
J: TRBJ1-5
V: TRBV7-2
CDR3: CASSRRGGPDQPQHF
DNA: TGTGCCAGCAGCCGGCGGGGAGGGCCCGATCAGCCCCAGCATTTT

D: NA
J: TRBJ1-3
V: TRBV9
CDR3: CASSADMAVGNTIYF
DNA: TGTGCCAGCAGCGCGGACATGGCGGTTGGAAACACCATATATTTT

D: NA
J: TRBJ2-1
V: TRBV5-4
CDR3: CASSSPAGKKFF
DNA: TGTGCCAGCAGCTCACCCGCAGGGAAAAAGTTCTTC

D: TRBD1
J: TRBJ2-3
V: TRBV5-4
CDR3: CASSWTGLTDTQYF
DNA: TGTGCCAGCAGCTGGACAGGGCTCACAGATACGCAGTATTTT

D: TRBD1
J: TRBJ1-2
V: TRBV2
CDR3: CASSDRTGGISYGYTF
DNA: TGTGCCAGCAGTGATAGGACAGGGGGGATATCCTATGGCTACACCTTC

D: NA
J: TRBJ2-7
V: TRBV6-1
CDR3: CASSEHPTRGVDEQYF
DNA: TGTGCCAGCAGTGAACACCCCACCCGAGGCGTAGACGAGCAGTACTTC